The clone carrying this T cell receptor beta chain was observed many times. Its antigen is unidentified. The entry originates in a study of spatial heterogeneity in lung cancer. The study, taken as a whole, reports: Expanded alpha and beta TCR counts within tumors tracked tumor mutation counts. Coverage was estimated at around 7% of tumor T cells for alpha chains and approximately 12% for beta chains.

The CDR3 length is 17 residues. V was cut by 2 bases and J by 1 base, with 17 bases left in between. Germline lookup yields CDR1 LGHDT and CDR2 YNNKEL (reference sequence). Every molecule of TCR cDNA had its own unique molecular identifier. TCRdb re-derived calls from the 5' RACE reads in MiXCR, one entry per CDR3 protein. The sample lists 16,000 or so distinct CDR3 sequences, nearly 7% occurring once. Time point in this sample: sample taken at primary tumor resection. Around 68 TRACERx patients with early, untreated non-small cell lung cancer donated samples. Extraction of whole RNA from tumor, nontumor lung or frozen PBMC preceded unsorted sequencing.

The TCR sequence derives from a female donor with early-stage non-small cell lung cancer. The sample was lung tumor tissue, taken at surgery. The chain links TRBV3-1 to TRBJ1-1; perhaps TRBD1 as D (6 bases). The DNA for the CDR3 is TGTGCCAGCAGCCAATTCCAAGGGGGACGGGGGAACACTGAAGCTTTCTTT. Protein sequence: CASSQFQGGRGNTEAFF.